The 8 T cell receptor beta chains presented below share a single source sample, sequenced in a study of OX40 agonist ivuxolimab in advanced cancers. Profiled with immunoSEQ multiplex PCR; TCRdb holds only in-frame clones, not every one. The sample records about 77,000 clones, over 75% being singletons. This specimen consisted of CD4+ or CD8+ T cells sorted from blood, obtained in a trial of the OX40 agonist ivuxolimab. The receptors were sampled from an adult with an advanced solid tumor such as melanoma, head and neck, liver or kidney cancer.

This clone was seen only once. V usage is TRBV11-2 and J usage is TRBJ1-3; 9 positions match TRBD1. Germline V gives CDR1 SGHAT, CDR2 FQNNGV. The V segment lost 2 bases and the J segment 5 bases; nucleotides outside the gene matches: 10. CDR3 size: 17 residues. CDR3 coding DNA: TGTGCCAGCAGCTTAATTGCGGGACAGGGAAACCGAAACACCATATATTTT. Translation: CASSLIAGQGNRNTIYF.

The rearrangement uses TRBV18 and TRBJ2-2; no firm D call. V lost 4 bases and J 2 bases, leaving 11 bases between the germline ends. The CDR3 is made up of 15 amino acids. CDR1 is KGHSH and CDR2 is LQKENI in the germline V gene. CDR3 amino acids: CASSQTRTNTGELFF. The CDR3 DNA is TGTGCCAGCTCACAGACCCGAACAAACACCGGGGAGCTGTTTTTT.

The chain joins TRBV30 to TRBJ2-6; the match to TRBD2 covers 7 bases. Germline V gene data show CDR1 as GTSNPN and CDR2 as SVGIG (reference sequence). Trimming took 8 bases from V and 1 from J; bases not matched to a gene: 5. The CDR3 is 14 residues long. The CDR3 DNA is TGTGCCGTCCGAGCGGGGTCTGGGGCCAACGTCCTGACTTTC. Amino acids: CAVRAGSGANVLTF.

This chain connects TRBV6-5 to TRBJ1-1; the D is unclear. Trimming cost V 0 bases and J 1 base, with 6 bases left between them. From germline, CDR1 is MNHEY and CDR2 SVGAGI. CDR3 length: 14 residues. The CDR3 is CASSYSQANTEAFF. The CDR3 nucleotides read TGTGCCAGCAGTTACTCGCAGGCGAACACTGAAGCTTTCTTT.

The chain recombines TRBV29-1 with TRBJ1-3, with 7 nucleotides matching TRBD1. Germline V gene lookup returns CDR1 SQVTM and CDR2 ANQGSEA. There are 14 residues in the CDR3. V gave up 2 bases and J gave up 4 bases; unmatched junction bases: 5. The CDR3 sequence: CSVETGERGNTIYF. The CDR3 bases are TGCAGCGTTGAAACAGGGGAACGAGGAAACACCATATATTTT.

The rearrangement uses TRBV7-3 and TRBJ2-5; D remains ambiguous. With 0 bases removed from V and 4 bases from J, the gap between germline ends came to 9 bases. Germline V gene data show CDR1 as SGHTA and CDR2 as FQGTGA. This CDR3 contains 14 residues. The CDR3 region has the DNA TGTGCCAGCAGCTTAACATTCCCCCCAGAGACCCAGTACTTC. It translates to CASSLTFPPETQYF.

The count of this clone is one. The chain recombines TRBV7-9 with TRBJ1-2, with TRBD1 matching over 7 bases. This CDR3 has 14 residues. The V segment lost 0 bases and the J segment 4 bases; nucleotides outside the gene matches: 2. Germline V gene lookup returns CDR1 SEHNR and CDR2 FQNEAQ (reference sequence). The chain's CDR3 is CASSLANRGYGYTF. As DNA, the CDR3 is TGTGCCAGCAGCTTAGCGAACAGGGGCTATGGCTACACCTTC.

The V gene is TRBV7-9, the J gene TRBJ2-5, with 7 nucleotides matching TRBD2. The germline CDR1 and CDR2 sequences are SEHNR and FQNEAQ (reference sequence). The CDR3 has 16 amino acids. Trimming took 5 bases from V and 1 from J; bases not matched to a gene: 10. The CDR3 sequence: CASSRRGGVAQETQYF. The CDR3 coding sequence is TGTGCCAGCAGCCGGAGGGGAGGGGTTGCCCAAGAGACCCAGTACTTC.